The 16 T cell receptor beta chains presented below share a single source sample, sequenced in a study of T cells after somatic rescue of genetic block. This table comes from immunoSEQ multiplex PCR, and its TCRdb copy is limited to in-frame clones, with some not included. This table holds approximately 70,000 clones, approximately 91% found once. Sequencing used peripheral blood mononuclear cells (PBMCs). The source is a man aged 25-45 years.

CDR3 loop: CASSLVGPYRADTQYF. The CDR3 nucleotides read TGTGCCAGCAGTTTAGTCGGGCCTTATAGGGCAGATACGCAGTATTTT. This chain uses TRBV27 with TRBJ2-3; D not resolved. The CDR3 covers 16 residues. The germline gives CDR1 MNHEY, CDR2 SMNVEV (reference sequence). Trimming cost V 2 bases and J 4 bases, with 16 bases left between them.

V and J are TRBV7-8 and TRBJ2-1; D perhaps matches TRBD2 (5 bases). CDR1 is SGHVS and CDR2 is FQNEAQ in the germline V gene. Deletions cut 7 bases from V and 2 bases from J, with 18 bases between. The CDR3 runs 16 residues. The CDR3 sequence is CASTSWHEGAYNEQFF. As DNA, the CDR3 is TGTGCCAGCACCTCGTGGCACGAGGGAGCCTACAATGAGCAGTTCTTC.

The rearrangement links TRBV12-2 to TRBJ1-1. TRBV12-2 is termed a pseudogene. This CDR3 spans 16 amino acids. CDR3 nucleotide sequence: TGTGCAAGTCGCTCACCCCGACGGAAAATGAACACTGAAGCTTTCTTT. This codes for CASRSPRRKMNTEAFF.

DNA of the CDR3: TGTGCCAGTAGTGGGGCAGGGACTCATTCACCCCTCCACTTT. This translates into CASSGAGTHSPLHF. This chain connects TRBV19 to TRBJ1-6, with TRBD1 as a possible D gene (5 bases). The CDR3 contains 14 residues. The germline CDR1 and CDR2 sequences are LNHDA and SQIVND (reference sequence). Trimming shortened V by 5 bases and J by 8 bases, and 13 bases separated the two germline ends.

This clone was detected only once. The chain combines TRBV7-2 with TRBJ2-5; 10 bases align to TRBD2. This CDR3 spans 15 amino acids. CDR1 and CDR2 from the germline V gene are SGHTA and FQGNSA. The junction had 6 bases not matched to a gene; V was cut back by 4 bases and J by 4 bases. CDR3 nucleotides: TGTGCCAGCAGCTCTCAACGACTAGCGGGAGAGACCCAGTACTTC. Its protein product is CASSSQRLAGETQYF.

The CDR3 DNA is TGCGCCAGCAGCGGACAGTTCTATGGCTACACCTTC. It encodes CASSGQFYGYTF. The chain has TRBV4-3 and TRBJ1-2; a possible D gene is TRBD1 (6 bases). The length of the CDR3 is 12 residues. Trimming left V 5 bases short and J 4 bases short, with 8 bases between. Germline lookup yields CDR1 LGHNA and CDR2 YSLEER.

This chain joins TRBV9 and TRBJ2-3; D is undetermined. Between the trimmed V and J ends, which lost 2 bases and 7 bases, there was a span of 14 bases. In germline, CDR1 is SGDLS, CDR2 YYNGEE. The length of the CDR3 is 14 residues. CDR3 protein: CASSVAIFDNTQYF. As DNA, the CDR3 is TGTGCCAGCAGCGTCGCGATCTTTGACAATACGCAGTATTTT.

The CDR3, as DNA: TGTGCCATCAGTGAAGGGGGGGACAGCTATAATTCACCCCTCCACTTT. It translates to CAISEGGDSYNSPLHF. The chain couples TRBV10-3 to TRBJ1-6; 7 bases fit TRBD1. CDR1 ENHRY and CDR2 SYGVKD come from the germline V gene. J was trimmed by 3 bases and V by 3 bases; bases with no gene match: 5. CDR3 length: 16 amino acids.

The chain links TRBV4-3 to TRBJ2-1; 8 bases align to TRBD2. Germline CDR1 and CDR2: LGHNA and YSLEER. Germline trimming cut 1 base from V and 10 bases from J; bases unmatched to any gene: 0. There are 12 residues in the CDR3. The CDR3 loop reads CASSQGTSEQFF. CDR3 bases: TGCGCCAGCAGCCAAGGGACTAGCGAGCAGTTCTTC.

This clone was seen once. The rearrangement links TRBV19 to TRBJ2-7; TRBD1 matches 9 bases. V lost 6 bases and J lost 4; bases outside the gene matches: 10. The CDR3 has 15 residues. Germline CDR1 LNHDA, CDR2 SQIVND (reference sequence). DNA for the CDR3: TGTGCCAGTAGGACCGGACAGGGGTTGTCTTACGAGCAGTACTTC. The encoded protein is CASRTGQGLSYEQYF.

CDR3 protein: CASSPTSGVAKNIQYF. The CDR3, as DNA: TGTGCCAGCAGCCCGACTAGCGGGGTTGCCAAAAACATTCAGTACTTC. The chain is built from TRBV7-9 and TRBJ2-4; 11 nucleotides match TRBD2. Trimming at V came to 5 bases and at J to 1 base, leaving 4 bases not matched to a gene. Germline V gene lookup returns CDR1 SEHNR and CDR2 FQNEAQ (reference sequence). The CDR3 runs to 16 residues.

V is TRBV9 and J is TRBJ1-3, with D uncertain. The CDR3 consists of 16 residues. The V end was cut by 0 bases, the J end by 4 bases, with 14 bases between. Germline CDR1 SGDLS, CDR2 YYNGEE. The CDR3 bases are TGTGCCAGCAGCGTAGCTTCCGGGCCTCCCGGAAACACCATATATTTT. Amino acid sequence: CASSVASGPPGNTIYF.

This clone was counted between two and nine times. The chain couples TRBV19 to TRBJ2-3; 10 bases map to TRBD1. With V trimmed by 9 bases and J by 4 bases, 10 bases remained unmatched. Germline values: CDR1 LNHDA, CDR2 SQIVND (reference sequence). The CDR3 contains 15 residues. The CDR3 sequence: CASALTGGGADTQYF. DNA of the CDR3: TGTGCCAGCGCCCTGACAGGGGGCGGCGCAGATACGCAGTATTTT. The complete variable domain, with remaining parts taken from reference TRBV19 and TRBJ2-3, reads DGGITQSPKYLFRKEGQNVTLSCEQNLNHDAMYWYRQDPGQGLRLIYYSQIVNDFQKGDIAEGYSVSREKKESFPLTVTSAQKNPTAFYLCASALTGGGADTQYFGPGTRLTVL.

The chain employs TRBV27 and TRBJ1-3, with a weak D call TRBD1 (5 bases). The length of the CDR3 is 13 residues. Trimming cost V 6 bases and J 4 bases, with 10 bases left between them. Looked up from germline, CDR1 is MNHEY and CDR2 is SMNVEV (reference sequence). DNA of the CDR3: TGTGCCAGCAGCAGGGACCTCGGAAACACCATATATTTT. Its translation is CASSRDLGNTIYF.

The sample holds one count of this clone. The chain employs TRBV10-3 and TRBJ1-1, with 7 bases fitting TRBD1. This CDR3 has 14 residues. Germline V gives CDR1 ENHRY, CDR2 SYGVKD. V was pared by 4 bases and J by 3 bases, with 5 bases of the junction left unmatched. The CDR3 DNA reads TGTGCCATCAGTGGGACGGGGACAGACACTGAAGCTTTCTTT. This translates into CAISGTGTDTEAFF.

This rearrangement joins TRBV11-2 to TRBJ2-7; weak D call: TRBD2 (6 bases). Trimming pared 1 base from V and 4 bases from J, leaving 11 bases between. Germline CDR1 and CDR2: SGHAT and FQNNGV. This CDR3 region has 14 residues. The CDR3 sequence: CASSLVLAGYEQYF. The CDR3 nucleotides read TGTGCCAGCAGCTTAGTTCTGGCGGGATACGAGCAGTACTTC.